This T cell receptor (beta chain) came from a study of control samples from healthy donors and cancer patients. The repertoire was sequenced with immunoSEQ multiplex PCR; TCRdb's copy has only in-frame clones and lacks some. Seen here are about 92,000 clones, roughly 82% observed once, and the top ten hold approximately 9.8%. Looked up from germline, CDR1 is MGHDK and CDR2 is SYGVNS. CDR3 size: 15 residues. The V gene lost 0 bases and the J gene lost 1 base, with 9 bases spanning the gap. This chain uses TRBV25-1 with TRBJ1-1; possibly TRBD1 for D (5 bases). Sequencing was done on a sample of blood. The sequence was collected from an older woman in good health. As DNA, the CDR3 is TGTGCCAGCAGTGAATACGGGGGAGGGAACACTGAAGCTTTCTTT. Translating it yields CASSEYGGGNTEAFF. The complete variable domain, with remaining parts taken from reference TRBV25-1 and TRBJ1-1, reads EADIYQTPRYLVIGTGKKITLECSQTMGHDKMYWYQQDPGMELHLIHYSYGVNSTEKGDLSSESTVSRIRTEHFPLTLESARPSHTSQYLCASSEYGGGNTEAFFGQGTRLTVV.